This T cell receptor (beta chain) emerged from a study of cytomegalovirus exposure and HLA in healthy donors. Both 60 Vbeta primers and 13 Jbeta primers went into the PCR. Method: immunoSEQ multiplex PCR; TCRdb's copy keeps in-frame clones and lacks some. The sample lists about 64,000 clones, 85% occurring once. This clone was counted once. Antigen unknown. Study findings and constraints: Indistinguishability led to the exclusion of some V segments, TRBV6-2 and TRBV6-3 included. Several of the most significant clusters appeared, in a later analysis, to be linked to common viral pathogens.

Germline-derived CDR1 and CDR2 are MDHEN and SYDVKM. CDR3 size: 12 residues. The germline V and J ends were trimmed by 5 bases and 4 bases, with 8 bases remaining between them. This TCR derives from a female donor in good health and CMV-seronegative. Input material: PBMCs. This chain links TRBV28 with TRBJ1-1; D remains unclear. The CDR3 nucleotides are TGTGCCAGCAGTCTAACCGGCACTGAAGCTTTCTTT. The encoded protein is CASSLTGTEAFF.